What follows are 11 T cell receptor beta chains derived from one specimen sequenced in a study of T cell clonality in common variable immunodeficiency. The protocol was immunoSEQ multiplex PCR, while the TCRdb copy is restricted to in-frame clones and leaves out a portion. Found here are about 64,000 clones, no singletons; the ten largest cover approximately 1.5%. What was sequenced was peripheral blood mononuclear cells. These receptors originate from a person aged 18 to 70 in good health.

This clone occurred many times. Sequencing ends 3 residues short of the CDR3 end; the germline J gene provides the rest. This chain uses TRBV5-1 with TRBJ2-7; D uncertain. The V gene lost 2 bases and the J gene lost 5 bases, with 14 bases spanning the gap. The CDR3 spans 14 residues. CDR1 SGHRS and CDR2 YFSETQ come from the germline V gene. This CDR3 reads CASSFGSPRDEQYF. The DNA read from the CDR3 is TGCGCCAGCAGCTTCGGCAGCCCCCGGGACGAG.

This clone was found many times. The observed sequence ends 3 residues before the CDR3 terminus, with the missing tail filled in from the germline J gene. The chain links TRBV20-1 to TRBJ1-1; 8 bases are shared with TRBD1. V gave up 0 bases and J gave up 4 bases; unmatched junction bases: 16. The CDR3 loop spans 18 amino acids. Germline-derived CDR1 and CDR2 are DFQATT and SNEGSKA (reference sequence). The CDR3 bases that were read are TGCAGTGCTAGAGATGGTCCCGCGAGACCCGACAGGGGCACTGAA. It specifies CSARDGPARPDRGTE. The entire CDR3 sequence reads CSARDGPARPDRGTEAFF.

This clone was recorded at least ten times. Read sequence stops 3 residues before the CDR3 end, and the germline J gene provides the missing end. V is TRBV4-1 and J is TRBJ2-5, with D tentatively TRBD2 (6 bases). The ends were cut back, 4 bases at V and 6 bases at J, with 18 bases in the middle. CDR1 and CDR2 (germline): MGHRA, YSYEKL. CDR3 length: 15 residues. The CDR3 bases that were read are TGCGCCAGCAGCCCCAGCGGGTTACTGACTAAGACC. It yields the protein CASSPSGLLTKT. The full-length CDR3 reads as CASSPSGLLTKTQYF.

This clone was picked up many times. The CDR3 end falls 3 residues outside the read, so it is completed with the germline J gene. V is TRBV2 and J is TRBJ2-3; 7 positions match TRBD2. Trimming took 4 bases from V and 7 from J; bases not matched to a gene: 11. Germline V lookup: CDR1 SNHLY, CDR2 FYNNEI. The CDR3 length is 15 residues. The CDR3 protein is CASSGLRSGVHTQYF. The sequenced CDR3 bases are TGTGCCAGCAGTGGGCTTCGGAGCGGGGTCCATACG. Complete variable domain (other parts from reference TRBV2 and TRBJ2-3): EPEVTQTPSHQVTQMGQEVILRCVPISNHLYFYWYRQILGQKVEFLVSFYNNEISEKSEIFDDQFSVERPDGSNFTLKIRSTKLEDSAMYFCASSGLRSGVHTQYFGPGTRLTVL.

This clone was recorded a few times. CDR3 DNA, as far as it was read: TGTGCCAGAAGTTCCTTCCCCTCTTTAAGCGGGGGGGACCCCTACGAG. It specifies CARSSFPSLSGGDPYE. Given in full, the CDR3 is CARSSFPSLSGGDPYEQYF. The rearrangement joins TRBV5-3 to TRBJ2-7; 10 bases align to TRBD2. The read gets to within 3 residues of the CDR3 end, and the germline J gene fills in the rest. TRBV5-3 is designated an ORF whose function remains uncertain. The CDR3 contains 19 residues. V shed 5 bases and J 2 bases; nucleotides not matched to a gene: 19.

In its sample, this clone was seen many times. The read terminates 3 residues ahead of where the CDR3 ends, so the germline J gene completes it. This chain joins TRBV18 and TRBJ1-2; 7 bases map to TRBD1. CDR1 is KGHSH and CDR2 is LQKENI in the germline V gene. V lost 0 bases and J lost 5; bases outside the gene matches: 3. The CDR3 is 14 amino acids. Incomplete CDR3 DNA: TGTGCCAGCTCACCACCGGCACAGGGGTATGGC. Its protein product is CASSPPAQGYG. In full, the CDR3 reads CASSPPAQGYGYTF.

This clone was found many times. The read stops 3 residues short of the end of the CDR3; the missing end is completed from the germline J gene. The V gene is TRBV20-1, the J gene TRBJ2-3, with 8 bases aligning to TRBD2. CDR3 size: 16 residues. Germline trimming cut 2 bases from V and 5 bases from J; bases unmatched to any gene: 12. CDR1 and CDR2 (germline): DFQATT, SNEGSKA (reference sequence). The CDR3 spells CSARIGAGGRGDTQYF. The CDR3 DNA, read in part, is TGCAGTGCTAGAATCGGCGCGGGAGGACGAGGAGATACG.

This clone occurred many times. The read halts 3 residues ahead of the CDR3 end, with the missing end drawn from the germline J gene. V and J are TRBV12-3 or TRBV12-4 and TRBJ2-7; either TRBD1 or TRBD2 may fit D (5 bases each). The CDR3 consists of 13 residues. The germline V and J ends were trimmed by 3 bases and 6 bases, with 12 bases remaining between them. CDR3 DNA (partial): TGTGCCAGCAGTTTGAAGGGGAGTGGCGAG. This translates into CASSLKGSGE. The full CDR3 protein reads CASSLKGSGEQYF.

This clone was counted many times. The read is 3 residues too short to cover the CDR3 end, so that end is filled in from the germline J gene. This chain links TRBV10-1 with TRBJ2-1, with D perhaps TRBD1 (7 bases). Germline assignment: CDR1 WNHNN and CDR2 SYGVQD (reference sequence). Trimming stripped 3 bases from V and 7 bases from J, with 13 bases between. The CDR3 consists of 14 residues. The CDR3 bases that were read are TGCGCCAGCAGTGACCAGGGGGGAAGGAATGAG. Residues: CASSDQGGRNE. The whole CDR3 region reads CASSDQGGRNEQFF.

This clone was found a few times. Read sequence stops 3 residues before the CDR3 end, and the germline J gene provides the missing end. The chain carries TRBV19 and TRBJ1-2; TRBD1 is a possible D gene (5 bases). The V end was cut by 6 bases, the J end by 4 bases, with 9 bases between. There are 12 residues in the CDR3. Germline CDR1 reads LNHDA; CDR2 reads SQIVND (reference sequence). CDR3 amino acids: CASRLGPYGYTF. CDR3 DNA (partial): TGTGCCAGTAGGCTGGGGCCCTATGGC.

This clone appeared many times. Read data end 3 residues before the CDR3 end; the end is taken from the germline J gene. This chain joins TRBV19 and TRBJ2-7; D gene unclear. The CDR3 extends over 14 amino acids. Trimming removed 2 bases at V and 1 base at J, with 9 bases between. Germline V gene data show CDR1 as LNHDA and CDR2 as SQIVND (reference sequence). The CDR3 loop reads CASSISGRSYEQYF. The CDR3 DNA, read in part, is TGTGCCAGTAGTATAAGTGGCCGATCCTACGAG.